This TCR beta chain emerged from a study of T-cell memory formation after mild COVID-19. Study-level background: The two donors had largely donor-specific TCR clusters. General study results and limits: There were some responding clones in pre-infection memory, which suggested that cross-reactive memory had joined.

Via MiXCR, TCRdb re-called the 5' RACE reads, giving one row per CDR3 protein. The table includes roughly 110,000 distinct CDR3 sequences, 14% detected once. This clonotype was counted ten times or more. Its specificity is not known. This CDR3 spans 18 amino acids. V was pared by 7 bases and J by 4 bases, with 16 bases of the junction left unmatched. The sequenced material came from PBMCs or a T cell subset sorted from them (not recorded which). This chain connects TRBV12-3 or TRBV12-4 to TRBJ2-7; TRBD2 matches 13 bases. The source of this sequence is a man aged 18 to 35 who had mild COVID-19 (a few samples of this study predate the infection). Cell type and time point are not known. The CDR3 sequence is CASNSLAGGPWVTYEQYF. The CDR3 nucleotides read TGTGCCAGCAACTCACTAGCGGGGGGGCCTTGGGTCACATACGAGCAGTACTTC.